Presented here are 26 T cell receptor beta chains from one specimen sequenced in a study of cytomegalovirus exposure and HLA in healthy donors (dated by TCRdb to the late 2010s). Library creation used the immunoSEQ multiplex PCR assay. The multiplex PCR relied on a mix of 60 forward primers for TCR Vbeta segments and 13 reverse primers for TCR Jbeta segments. TCRdb took over this immuneACCESS table, retaining in-frame rearrangements with V and J assigned. Such tables are incomplete; in checked studies, under half of the missing clones stem from an unresolved V gene, and the remainder is unexplained. In this sample the table shows 200,000 to 250,000 clones, approximately 80% of which occur a single time. Together, the top ten hold roughly 0.58% of the sample. The source material was PBMCs. These receptors came from a woman in her thirties or forties in good health and CMV-seronegative.

This rearrangement joins TRBV6-6 to TRBJ1-2; D gene uncertain. Trimming cost V 8 bases and J 6 bases, with 7 bases left between them. Germline V gene sequence: CDR1 MNHNY, CDR2 SVGAGI (reference sequence). The CDR3 has 10 amino acids. Written as DNA, the CDR3 is TGTGCCAGCCGGGAGGATGGCTACACCTTC. Amino acid sequence: CASREDGYTF.

The chain recombines TRBV14 with TRBJ1-2; D is ambiguous. The CDR3 covers 13 residues. Looked up from germline, CDR1 is SGHDN and CDR2 is FVKESK. V dropped 1 base and J dropped 5 bases, with 8 bases sitting between them. CDR3 coding DNA: TGTGCCAGCAGCCAAGGTTCCACTTATGGCTACACCTTC. Its protein product is CASSQGSTYGYTF.

This rearrangement joins TRBV6-5 to TRBJ1-2; possible D gene TRBD1, 6 bases. CDR1 MNHEY and CDR2 SVGAGI come from the germline V gene. CDR3 length equals 15 residues. Trimming removed 0 bases from V and 8 bases from J, with 16 bases in between. The CDR3 spells CASSYSTTGLWGYTF. CDR3 nucleotide sequence: TGTGCCAGCAGTTACTCAACGACAGGCCTATGGGGCTACACCTTC.

In the case of this clone: The sample carries other DNA sequences with the same CDR3. The chain employs TRBV6-6 and TRBJ2-2; D unclear. CDR3 length equals 12 residues. CDR1 and CDR2 (germline): MNHNY, SVGAGI (reference sequence). Trimming stripped 4 bases from V and 8 bases from J, with 8 bases between. The CDR3 nucleotides are TGTGCCAGCAGTTCCCCCCTGGGGGAGCTGTTTTTT. Translation: CASSSPLGELFF.

The CDR3 DNA is TGTGCCAGCAGCCCTACTAAAAGACTAGCGACTAGCACAGATACGCAGTATTTT. As protein: CASSPTKRLATSTDTQYF. This sequence joins TRBV7-9 and TRBJ2-3; 8 positions agree with TRBD2. The CDR3 runs to 18 residues. CDR1 is SEHNR, CDR2 FQNEAQ, per germline (reference sequence). V lost 5 bases and J lost 0; bases outside the gene matches: 13.

This chain uses TRBV7-9 with TRBJ2-3, with TRBD2 matching 8 bases. From germline, CDR1 is SEHNR and CDR2 FQNEAQ (reference sequence). The CDR3 totals 15 residues. V lost 3 bases, J lost 0 bases, and 2 bases stayed unmatched. The chain's CDR3 is CASSLTSASTDTQYF. CDR3 nucleotide sequence: TGTGCCAGCAGCTTGACTAGCGCTAGCACAGATACGCAGTATTTT.

The chain couples TRBV11-2 to TRBJ2-5; TRBD2 matches at 13 bases. The CDR3 runs to 15 residues. In germline, CDR1 is SGHAT, CDR2 FQNNGV. The junction had 3 bases not matched to a gene; V was cut back by 5 bases and J by 3 bases. DNA of the CDR3: TGTGCCAGCAGCCCAGGACTAGCGGGGGAAGAGACCCAGTACTTC. This encodes CASSPGLAGEETQYF.

The chain combines TRBV9 with TRBJ2-7; the match to TRBD1 covers 12 bases. This CDR3 comprises 16 residues. The germline V gene has CDR1 SGDLS and CDR2 YYNGEE. The J segment lost 3 bases and the V segment lost 2 bases, leaving 6 bases of the junction unmatched. CDR3 in amino acids: CASSVSGTGGFYEQYF. CDR3 DNA: TGTGCCAGCAGCGTCTCCGGGACAGGGGGCTTCTACGAGCAGTACTTC. Variable domain in full (rest from reference TRBV9 and TRBJ2-7): DSGVTQTPKHLITATGQRVTLRCSPRSGDLSVYWYQQSLDQGLQFLIQYYNGEERAKGNILERFSAQQFPDLHSELNLSSLELGDSALYFCASSVSGTGGFYEQYFGPGTRLTVT.

The chain links TRBV9 to TRBJ1-2, with D perhaps matching TRBD1 (5 bases). The CDR3 is 17 residues long. The germline CDR1 and CDR2 sequences are SGDLS and YYNGEE. V was trimmed by 4 bases and J by 2 bases, leaving 21 bases between them. Here the CDR3 reads CASSSFPQGLDNYGYTF. CDR3 DNA: TGTGCCAGCAGCTCCTTTCCCCAGGGCTTGGACAACTATGGCTACACCTTC.

This clone came up once. J is TRBJ1-2 and V is TRBV5-5; the match to TRBD1 covers 7 bases. From germline, CDR1 is SGHKS and CDR2 YYEKEE (reference sequence). With V trimmed by 0 bases and J by 1 base, 12 bases remained unmatched. The CDR3 is made up of 18 amino acids. This chain's CDR3 is CASSLDRGRGIDNYGYTF. In DNA form, the CDR3 reads TGTGCCAGCAGCTTGGACCGGGGCAGGGGGATCGATAACTATGGCTACACCTTC.

The chain carries TRBV11-2 and TRBJ2-1; the D is unclear. CDR1 SGHAT and CDR2 FQNNGV come from the germline V gene. Trimming took off 2 bases at V and 7 bases at J, with 6 bases between the two ends. This CDR3 comprises 12 residues. The CDR3 sequence: CASSLKRNEQFF. CDR3 bases: TGTGCCAGCAGCTTAAAACGGAATGAGCAGTTCTTC.

This clone was counted ten times or more. At the DNA level, this CDR3 is encoded by other sequences in the same sample as well. The chain carries TRBV7-6 and TRBJ2-3, with D possibly TRBD2 on 6 matching bases. Germline V gives CDR1 SGHVS, CDR2 FNYEAQ. CDR3 size: 16 residues. The V end was cut by 1 base, the J end by 1 base, with 12 bases between. The CDR3, as DNA: TGTGCCAGCAGCTTAGTTCCTAGCGAGGGCACAGATACGCAGTATTTT. Residues: CASSLVPSEGTDTQYF.

V usage is TRBV30 and J usage is TRBJ1-2, with D perhaps TRBD1 (6 bases). The germline CDR1 and CDR2 sequences are GTSNPN and SVGIG (reference sequence). This CDR3 has 14 amino acids. V dropped 0 bases and J dropped 2 bases, with 10 bases sitting between them. CDR3 amino acids: CAWSVQGGNYGYTF. Here the CDR3 DNA reads TGTGCCTGGAGTGTACAGGGCGGGAACTATGGCTACACCTTC.

Regarding this clone: Different DNA sequences within this sample yield the same CDR3. This chain links TRBV30 with TRBJ1-1; D is perhaps TRBD1 (5 bases). V was clipped by 2 bases and J by 1 base, with 5 bases between them. The CDR3 loop spans 12 amino acids. Germline V gives CDR1 GTSNPN, CDR2 SVGIG (reference sequence). The CDR3 DNA sequence: TGTGCCTGGAGTCAGGGGAACACTGAAGCTTTCTTT. The encoded protein is CAWSQGNTEAFF. The complete variable domain, with remaining parts taken from reference TRBV30 and TRBJ1-1, reads SQTIHQWPATLVQPVGSPLSLECTVEGTSNPNLYWYRQAAGRGLQLLFYSVGIGQISSEVPQNLSASRPQDRQFILSSKKLLLSDSGFYLCAWSQGNTEAFFGQGTRLTVV.

CDR3 region: CASSLTGGGTYEQYF. CDR3 sequence (DNA): TGCGCCAGCAGCCTTACAGGTGGAGGGACCTACGAGCAGTACTTC. The V gene is TRBV5-1, the J gene TRBJ2-7; D may be TRBD2 (6 bases). Germline CDR1 SGHRS, CDR2 YFSETQ. This CDR3 has 15 residues. V was shortened by 4 bases and J by 2 bases, with 16 bases between the two germline ends.

This chain joins TRBV18 and TRBJ2-2; 14 bases agree with TRBD2. Trimming at V came to 6 bases and at J to 8 bases, leaving 8 bases not matched to a gene. CDR3 size: 16 residues. Germline CDR1 reads KGHSH; CDR2 reads LQKENI. The CDR3 DNA follows: TGTGCCAGCTCCGGGACTAGCGGGGGCCGTGGAGGGGAGCTGTTTTTT. Translation gives CASSGTSGGRGGELFF.

The gene calls are TRBV7-8 and TRBJ2-5; TRBD2 is a possible D gene (7 bases). Trimming shortened V by 6 bases and J by 4 bases, and 15 bases separated the two germline ends. From germline, CDR1 is SGHVS and CDR2 FQNEAQ. The CDR3 consists of 14 residues. CDR3 region: CASRRWGGAETQYF. The CDR3 bases are TGTGCCAGCAGACGTTGGGGGGGCGCAGAGACCCAGTACTTC.

The chain employs TRBV11-2 and TRBJ1-1, with TRBD1 identical over 8 bases. Germline lookup yields CDR1 SGHAT and CDR2 FQNNGV. The CDR3 length is 13 residues. With 6 bases clipped from V and 5 bases from J, the junction kept 5 bases outside the gene matches. CDR3 sequence (DNA): TGTGCCAGCAGGAAGACAGGGGATACTGAAGCTTTCTTT. Its protein is CASRKTGDTEAFF.

This clone was seen a single time. The same CDR3 is also encoded by other DNA sequences in this sample. This chain uses TRBV5-1 with TRBJ2-7; the match to TRBD1 covers 7 bases. The CDR3 consists of 15 residues. Trimming cost V 4 bases and J 2 bases; bases outside gene matches: 9. CDR1 is SGHRS and CDR2 is YFSETQ in the germline V gene. The CDR3: CASSPAPGQPYEQYF. Written as DNA, the CDR3 is TGCGCCAGCAGCCCGGCCCCGGGACAGCCCTACGAGCAGTACTTC.

The chain is built from TRBV4-2 and TRBJ2-5; D is perhaps TRBD2 (5 bases). This CDR3 region has 14 residues. CDR1 LGHNA and CDR2 YNFKEQ come from the germline V gene. V was trimmed by 0 bases and J by 5 bases, leaving 10 bases between them. Here the CDR3 DNA reads TGTGCCAGCAGCCAAGAAGCGCCTAGCGAGACCCAGTACTTC. Protein: CASSQEAPSETQYF.

This clone was detected once. This chain joins TRBV29-1 and TRBJ1-1; 9 bases fit TRBD1. Germline CDR1 SQVTM, CDR2 ANQGSEA. Trimming took 4 bases from V and 6 from J; bases not matched to a gene: 15. CDR3 length: 16 amino acids. CDR3 nucleotide sequence: TGCAGCGTTGGCGGATCCGGTCGGGACAGGGCCTCTGAAGCTTTCTTT. Translation: CSVGGSGRDRASEAFF.

The J gene is TRBJ1-1, the V gene TRBV9; D is possibly TRBD1 (5 bases). CDR3 length: 15 amino acids. Per germline, CDR1 SGDLS and CDR2 YYNGEE. Trimming removed 2 bases from V and 1 base from J, with 12 bases in between. The CDR3 here is CASSVGTLGNTEAFF. The CDR3 DNA reads TGTGCCAGCAGCGTGGGGACTCTTGGGAACACTGAAGCTTTCTTT.

This rearrangement joins TRBV15 to TRBJ1-6; D may be TRBD1 (6 bases). Germline V gene data show CDR1 as LNHNV and CDR2 as YYDKDF (reference sequence). The CDR3 length is 16 residues. Trimming cost V 1 base and J 10 bases, with 17 bases left between them. The CDR3 sequence is CATSRVVGGGGSPLHF. Written as DNA, the CDR3 is TGTGCCACCAGCAGAGTGGTCGGGGGGGGCGGATCACCCCTCCACTTT.

This clone was counted only a few times. The chain carries TRBV6-5 and TRBJ1-6; D possibly corresponds to TRBD1 (6 bases). The CDR3 length is 14 residues. Germline V gene lookup returns CDR1 MNHEY and CDR2 SVGAGI. The ends were cut back, 8 bases at V and 7 bases at J, with 15 bases in the middle. CDR3 region: CASGLGGGNSPLHF. The CDR3 DNA follows: TGTGCCAGCGGATTAGGGGGAGGGAATTCACCCCTCCACTTT.

The V call is TRBV7-9, the J call TRBJ2-7; no clear D. The CDR3 is made up of 11 amino acids. Germline CDR1 reads SEHNR; CDR2 reads FQNEAQ (reference sequence). V was shortened by 2 bases and J by 6 bases, with 5 bases between the two germline ends. In DNA, the CDR3 is TGTGCCAGCAGCTTACAGTCCGAGCAGTACTTC. Protein: CASSLQSEQYF. Using reference TRBV7-9 and TRBJ2-7 for the parts outside the CDR3, the full variable domain is DTGVSQNPRHKITKRGQNVTFRCDPISEHNRLYWYRQTLGQGPEFLTYFQNEAQLEKSRLLSDRFSAERPKGSFSTLEIQRTEQGDSAMYLCASSLQSEQYFGPGTRLTVT.

This chain joins TRBV19 and TRBJ2-3, with D tentatively TRBD1 (6 bases). V lost 3 bases to trimming and J lost 4 bases, with 14 bases between them. The CDR3 runs to 15 residues. Germline lookup yields CDR1 LNHDA and CDR2 SQIVND (reference sequence). This CDR3 is CASSITGQVPDTQYF. In DNA, the CDR3 is TGTGCCAGTAGTATTACAGGGCAGGTGCCAGATACGCAGTATTTT.